This T cell receptor (beta chain) was identified during a study of cytomegalovirus exposure and HLA in healthy donors. In the study overall: Out of about 179 million T cells, an earlier analysis found 117 million unique TCR beta sequences in total. The study's early data release held about 77 million unique TCRs from HLA-typed donors. Study observations and caveats: In vitro checks showed that a few CMV-associated chains really do target CMV antigens. Clonal expansion was found to be greater in HLA-associated TCR beta chains than in equally common others in a later analysis.

With respect to this clone: Its antigen remains unidentified.

PCR was performed using 60 Vbeta and 13 Jbeta primers. Assay: immunoSEQ multiplex PCR; the TCRdb copy retains only in-frame clones and omits some. The table includes 150,000 or so clones, 65% to 80% detected once. The TCR was taken from a woman aged 40-49 years in good health and CMV-seronegative. The sequencing input was PBMCs.

CDR3 in amino acids: CADRARTAANYGYTF. The CDR3, as DNA: TGTGCCGACAGGGCCCGGACGGCGGCTAACTATGGCTACACCTTC. The V and J genes are TRBV5-8 and TRBJ1-2, with TRBD1 identical over 7 bases. The CDR3 has 15 residues. Per germline, CDR1 SGHTS and CDR2 YDEGEE. Trimming removed 10 bases from V and 0 bases from J; junction bases left unmatched: 12.